This T cell receptor beta chain is from a study of cytomegalovirus exposure and HLA in healthy donors. Across the study: Across a few hundred genotyped donors, about 80% landed in the Caucasian-associated ancestry cluster.

The CDR3 extends over 14 amino acids. The V and J ends lost 4 bases and 4 bases respectively, with 12 bases between them. CDR1 is MNHEY and CDR2 is SMNVEV in the germline V gene (reference sequence). A multiplex PCR was run with 60 Vbeta primers and 13 Jbeta primers. Produced via immunoSEQ multiplex PCR; TCRdb's table is partial and in-frame only. The profile covers approximately 87,000 clones, with roughly four fifths appearing a single time and around 6% taken by the ten largest. The source of this sequence is a woman under 30 in good health and CMV-seropositive. The gene calls are TRBV27 and TRBJ2-3; tentatively, D is TRBD2 (6 bases). Sequenced material: PBMCs. The DNA of the CDR3 is TGTGCCAGCAGTTCCGGGGGTATCGCAGATACGCAGTATTTT. Its protein product is CASSSGGIADTQYF.